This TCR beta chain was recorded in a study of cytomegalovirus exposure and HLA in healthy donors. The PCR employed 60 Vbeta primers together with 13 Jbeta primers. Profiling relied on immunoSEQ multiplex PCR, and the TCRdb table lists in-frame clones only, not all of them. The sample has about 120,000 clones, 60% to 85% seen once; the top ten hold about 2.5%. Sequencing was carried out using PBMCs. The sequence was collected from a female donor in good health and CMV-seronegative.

CDR3 DNA sequence: TGCGCCAGCAGTGAGTTCAGCGGGGGAGTCACAGATACGCAGTATTTT. Protein: CASSEFSGGVTDTQYF. The chain carries TRBV10-1 and TRBJ2-3; TRBD2 aligns across 8 bases. The germline CDR1 and CDR2 sequences are WNHNN and SYGVQD (reference sequence). V dropped 1 base and J dropped 2; count of bases not matched to a gene: 5. This CDR3 region has 16 residues.